This record looks at one T cell receptor beta chain sequence and its context. These data belong to a study of blood T cell repertoires in COVID-19. The CDR3 length is 16 residues. The V and J ends lost 3 bases and 6 bases respectively, with 20 bases between them. CDR1 is LNHDA and CDR2 is SQIVND in the germline V gene (reference sequence). Some clones are missing from TCRdb's copy, which holds only in-frame ones; the method was immunoSEQ multiplex PCR. In the table there are about 200,000 clones, approximately 84% of which are singletons. Sequencing was carried out using peripheral blood. The rearrangement uses TRBV19 and TRBJ1-2; D is perhaps TRBD1 (6 bases). The source of this sequence is a human donor with acute or convalescent COVID-19. The donor label of this sample is uncertain. The CDR3 DNA follows: TGTGCCAGTAGTATTGTTAACCGACAGGAATGGAATGGCTACACCTTC. Protein sequence: CASSIVNRQEWNGYTF.